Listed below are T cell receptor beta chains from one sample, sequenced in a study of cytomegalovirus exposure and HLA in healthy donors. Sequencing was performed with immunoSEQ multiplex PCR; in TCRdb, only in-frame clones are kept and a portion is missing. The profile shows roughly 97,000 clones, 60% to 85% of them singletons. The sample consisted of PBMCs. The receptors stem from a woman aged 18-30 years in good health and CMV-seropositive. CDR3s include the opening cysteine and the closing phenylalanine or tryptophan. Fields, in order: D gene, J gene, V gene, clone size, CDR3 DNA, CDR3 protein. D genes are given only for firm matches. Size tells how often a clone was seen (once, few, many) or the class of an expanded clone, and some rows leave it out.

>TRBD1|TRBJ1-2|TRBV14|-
TGTGCCAGCAGCCAAGCGACAGGGGGGTATGGCTACACCTTC
CASSQATGGYGYTF
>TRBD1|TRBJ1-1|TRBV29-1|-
TGCAGCGTTGAGCGGACAGGGCCGAACACTGAAGCTTTCTTT
CSVERTGPNTEAFF
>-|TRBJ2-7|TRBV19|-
TGTGCCAGTAGTATTAACAGGGCTCGGGAGCAGTACTTC
CASSINRAREQYF
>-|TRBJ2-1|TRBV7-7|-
TGTGCTAGCAGCTTCACCAGAAGCAATGAGCAGTTCTTC
CASSFTRSNEQFF
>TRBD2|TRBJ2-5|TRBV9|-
TGTGCCAGCAGCGTAGGCCCCCTGACTAGCGGGAAAGAGACCCAGTACTTC
CASSVGPLTSGKETQYF
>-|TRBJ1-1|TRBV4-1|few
TGCGCCAGCAGCCAAACCGACAGGCTGAACACTGAAGCTTTCTTT
CASSQTDRLNTEAFF
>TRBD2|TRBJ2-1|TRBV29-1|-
TGCAGCGTCCCATCGACTAGCGGAACCTACAATGAGCAGTTCTTC
CSVPSTSGTYNEQFF
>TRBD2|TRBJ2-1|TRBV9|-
TGTGCCAGCAGCGGAGCGGGAGGGCCTCCCGATGAGCAGTTCTTC
CASSGAGGPPDEQFF
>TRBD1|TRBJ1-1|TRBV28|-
TGTGCCAGCAGTGGGGACAGGGTAAACACTGAAGCTTTCTTT
CASSGDRVNTEAFF
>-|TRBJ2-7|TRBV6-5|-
TGTGCCAGCAGGCCCGAGAGCTCCTACGAGCAGTACTTC
CASRPESSYEQYF
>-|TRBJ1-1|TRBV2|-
TGTGCCAGCAGTGAGACAGGTGGGAACACTGAAGCTTTCTTT
CASSETGGNTEAFF
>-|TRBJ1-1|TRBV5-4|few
TGTGCCAGCAGCTTTACAGGGAACACTGAAGCTTTCTTT
CASSFTGNTEAFF
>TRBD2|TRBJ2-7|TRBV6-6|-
TGTGCCAGCAGGGGACTAGCGGGAGACGAGCAGTACTTC
CASRGLAGDEQYF
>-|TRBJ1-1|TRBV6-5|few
TGTGCCAGCAGTAACAGCGGGGGGTACACTGAAGCTTTCTTT
CASSNSGGYTEAFF
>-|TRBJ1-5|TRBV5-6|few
TGTGCCAGCAGCTTGTCGAATCAGCCCCAGCATTTT
CASSLSNQPQHF
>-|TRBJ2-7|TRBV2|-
TGTGCCAGCCGGAGGTCCTCCCTCCAGGTTGAGCAGTACTTC
CASRRSSLQVEQYF
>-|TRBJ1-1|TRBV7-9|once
TGTGCCAGCAGCCCGGGGGGGGGCTCTGAAGCTTTCTTT
CASSPGGGSEAFF
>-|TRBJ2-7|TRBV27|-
TGTGCCAGCTTTTCCAGGGTATTCGAGCAGTACTTC
CASFSRVFEQYF
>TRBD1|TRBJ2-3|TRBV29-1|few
TGCAGCGTTGAGGGGACAGGGGACTCTAGCACAGATACGCAGTATTTT
CSVEGTGDSSTDTQYF
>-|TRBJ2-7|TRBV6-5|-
TGTGCCAGCAGCCAAGGTCCACAGTCCTACGAGCAGTACTTC
CASSQGPQSYEQYF
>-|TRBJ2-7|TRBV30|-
TGTGCCTGGAGTGCAACTAGCTACGAGCAGTACTTC
CAWSATSYEQYF
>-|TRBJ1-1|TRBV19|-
TGTGCCAGTGGTCGGGACGGGGGTATGAACACTGAAGCTTTCTTT
CASGRDGGMNTEAFF
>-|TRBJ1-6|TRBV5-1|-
TGCGCCAGCAGCTTGTCAGGATCCTATAATTCACCCCTCCACTTT
CASSLSGSYNSPLHF
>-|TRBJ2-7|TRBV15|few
TGTGCCACCAGCAGAGATCAGGGGAGCAGCGAGCAGTACTTC
CATSRDQGSSEQYF
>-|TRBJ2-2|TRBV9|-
TGTGCCAGCAGCCCCACGACTCTCCGAGGCACCGGGGAGCTGTTTTTT
CASSPTTLRGTGELFF
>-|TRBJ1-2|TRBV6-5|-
TGTGCCAGCAGTCTGGAGGGGGGGTGGGGCTACACCTTC
CASSLEGGWGYTF
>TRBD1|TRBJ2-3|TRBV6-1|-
TGTGCCAGCAGTAAACAGGGGACAGATACGCAGTATTTT
CASSKQGTDTQYF
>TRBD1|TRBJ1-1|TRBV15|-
TGTGCCACCAGCAGAGATCTGGGACAGCCAAACACTGAAGCTTTCTTT
CATSRDLGQPNTEAFF
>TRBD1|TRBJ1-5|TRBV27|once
TGTGCCAGCACCTATGGACAGGGTCAGCCCCAGCATTTT
CASTYGQGQPQHF
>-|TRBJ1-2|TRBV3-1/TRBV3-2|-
TGTGCCACCACCAGGGGCGGCACCTTC
CATTRGGTF
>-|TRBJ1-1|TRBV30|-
TGTGCCTGGAGTGTAACTACTGATTCGGCCTCACGGGGGGCTTTCTTT
CAWSVTTDSASRGAFF
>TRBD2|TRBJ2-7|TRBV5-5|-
TGTGCCAGCAGAGTCACTAGCGCCCTGGGCTCCTACGAGCAGTACTTC
CASRVTSALGSYEQYF
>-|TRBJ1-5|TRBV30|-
TGTGCCTGGAGTAGGGGGAGTGACCAGCCCCAGCATTTT
CAWSRGSDQPQHF
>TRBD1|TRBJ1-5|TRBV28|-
TGTGCCAGCAGTACAGACAGGGGGGGAGGTCAGCCCCAGCATTTT
CASSTDRGGGQPQHF
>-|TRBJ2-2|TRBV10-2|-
TGCGCCAGCACCCCGGCGGCCGGGGAGCTGTTTTTT
CASTPAAGELFF
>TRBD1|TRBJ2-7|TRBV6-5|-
TGTGCCAGCAGTTATCAGGGGGACAAGGACGAGCAGTACTTC
CASSYQGDKDEQYF
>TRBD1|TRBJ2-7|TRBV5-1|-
TGCGCCAGCAGCTTTTGGTGGGACAGGGATTACGAGCAGTACTTC
CASSFWWDRDYEQYF
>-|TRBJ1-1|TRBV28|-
TGTGCCAGCCCGACAGAGACTGAAGCTTTCTTT
CASPTETEAFF
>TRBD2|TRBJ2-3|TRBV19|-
TGTGCCAGTAGTATAGGACTAGCGGGACCAGATACGCAGTATTTT
CASSIGLAGPDTQYF
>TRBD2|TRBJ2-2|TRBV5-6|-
TGTGCCAGCAGCGCCGGGACTAGCGGGAGGCGGGAGCTGTTTTTT
CASSAGTSGRRELFF
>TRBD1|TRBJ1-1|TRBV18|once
TGTGCCAGCTCAGTCTCCGGGACAGCCAACACTGAAGCTTTCTTT
CASSVSGTANTEAFF
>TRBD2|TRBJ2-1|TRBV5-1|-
TGCGCCAGCAGCTTGGATGGTAGCGGGACCTACAATGAGCAGTTCTTC
CASSLDGSGTYNEQFF
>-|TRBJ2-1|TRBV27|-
TGTGCCAGCAGTTTATTCCTTCAGGCGGAGCAGTTCTTC
CASSLFLQAEQFF
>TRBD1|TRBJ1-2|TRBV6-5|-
TGTGCCAGCAGTCGACAGGGCAATGGCTACACCTTC
CASSRQGNGYTF